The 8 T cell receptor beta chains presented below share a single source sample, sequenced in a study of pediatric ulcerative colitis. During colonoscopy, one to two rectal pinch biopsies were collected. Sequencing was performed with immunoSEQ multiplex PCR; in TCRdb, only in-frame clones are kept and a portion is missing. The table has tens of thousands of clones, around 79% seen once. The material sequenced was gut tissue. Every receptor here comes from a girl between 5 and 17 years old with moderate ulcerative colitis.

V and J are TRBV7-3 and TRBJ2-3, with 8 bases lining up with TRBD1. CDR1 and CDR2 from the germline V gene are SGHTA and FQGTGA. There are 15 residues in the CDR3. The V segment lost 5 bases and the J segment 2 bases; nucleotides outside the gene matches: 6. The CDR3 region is CASSRSTGATDTQYF. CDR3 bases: TGTGCCAGCAGCCGATCGACAGGGGCCACAGATACGCAGTATTTT. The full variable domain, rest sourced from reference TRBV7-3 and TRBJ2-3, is GAGVSQTPSNKVTEKGKYVELRCDPISGHTALYWYRQSLGQGPEFLIYFQGTGAADDSGLPNDRFFAVRPEGSVSTLKIQRTERGDSAVYLCASSRSTGATDTQYFGPGTRLTVL.

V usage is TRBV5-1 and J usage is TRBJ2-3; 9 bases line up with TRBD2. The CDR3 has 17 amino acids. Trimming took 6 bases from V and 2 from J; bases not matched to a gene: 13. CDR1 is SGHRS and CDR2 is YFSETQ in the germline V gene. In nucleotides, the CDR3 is TGCGCCAGCACCTCCAGGGAGCGGGGGGACTACACAGATACGCAGTATTTT. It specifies CASTSRERGDYTDTQYF. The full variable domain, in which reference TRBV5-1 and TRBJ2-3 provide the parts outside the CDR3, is KAGVTQTPRYLIKTRGQQVTLSCSPISGHRSVSWYQQTPGQGLQFLFEYFSETQRNKGNFPGRFSGRQFSNSRSEMNVSTLELGDSALYLCASTSRERGDYTDTQYFGPGTRLTVL.

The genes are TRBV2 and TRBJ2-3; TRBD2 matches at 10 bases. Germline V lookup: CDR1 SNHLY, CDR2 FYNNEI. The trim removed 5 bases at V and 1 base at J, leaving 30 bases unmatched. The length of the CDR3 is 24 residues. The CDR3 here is CASSKHQTHAQRPLAGYGTDTQYF. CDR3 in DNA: TGTGCCAGCAGTAAACACCAAACTCATGCCCAACGACCACTAGCGGGGTATGGCACAGATACGCAGTATTTT.

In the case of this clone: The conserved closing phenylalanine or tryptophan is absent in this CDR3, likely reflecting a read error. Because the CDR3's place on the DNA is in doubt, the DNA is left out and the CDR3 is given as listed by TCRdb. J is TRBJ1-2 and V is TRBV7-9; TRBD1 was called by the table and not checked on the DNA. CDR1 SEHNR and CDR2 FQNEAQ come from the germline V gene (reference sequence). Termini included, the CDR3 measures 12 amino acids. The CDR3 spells CASSLVDGATFS.

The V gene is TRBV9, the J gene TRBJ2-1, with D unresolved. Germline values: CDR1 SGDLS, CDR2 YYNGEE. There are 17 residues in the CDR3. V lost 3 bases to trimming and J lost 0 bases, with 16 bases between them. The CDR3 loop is CASSDQTHPSSYNEQFF. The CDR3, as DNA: TGTGCCAGCAGCGATCAGACTCACCCGAGCTCCTACAATGAGCAGTTCTTC.

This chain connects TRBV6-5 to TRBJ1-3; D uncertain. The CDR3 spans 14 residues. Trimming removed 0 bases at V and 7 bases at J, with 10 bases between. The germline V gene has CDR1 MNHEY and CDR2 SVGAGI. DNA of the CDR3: TGTGCCAGCAGTTACTCGTCTCTGGGGAACACCATATATTTT. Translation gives CASSYSSLGNTIYF.

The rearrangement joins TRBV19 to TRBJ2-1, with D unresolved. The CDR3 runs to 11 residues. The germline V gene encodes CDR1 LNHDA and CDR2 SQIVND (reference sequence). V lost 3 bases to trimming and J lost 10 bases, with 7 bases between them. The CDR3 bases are TGTGCCAGTAGTATGAGGCACGAGCAGTTCTTC. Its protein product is CASSMRHEQFF.

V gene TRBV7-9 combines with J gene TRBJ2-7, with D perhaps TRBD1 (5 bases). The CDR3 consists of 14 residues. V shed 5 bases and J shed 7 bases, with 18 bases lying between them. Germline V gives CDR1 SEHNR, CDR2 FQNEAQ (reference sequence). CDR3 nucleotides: TGTGCCAGCAGCAATGGGGCAGTGGCATGGGAGCAGTACTTC. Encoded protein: CASSNGAVAWEQYF.